This TCR beta chain originates from a study of monozygotic twins with cystic fibrosis. Data came from immunoSEQ multiplex PCR; TCRdb stores just in-frame clones and leaves some out. The sample lists just under 20,000 clones; under 95% were seen once. This clone was detected only once. Germline lookup yields CDR1 MGHRA and CDR2 YSYEKL. The CDR3 spans 16 residues. The junction had 9 bases not matched to a gene; V was cut back by 5 bases and J by 2 bases. The V and J genes are TRBV4-1 and TRBJ1-3; 7 bases align to TRBD1. The TCR originated in a girl aged 2-10 years with cystic fibrosis. The sequenced sample was blood. The CDR3 protein is CASSGSTGEAGNTIYF. Here the CDR3 DNA reads TGCGCCAGCAGCGGGAGTACAGGGGAGGCTGGAAACACCATATATTTT.